This T cell receptor beta chain comes out of a study of CD8+ T cells in alopecia areata. General study findings and limits: There were many expanded lesional clones persisting in scalp and blood during tofacitinib. Compared with normal scalp, lesional scalp had higher clonality and more expanded CD8+ clones.

In the case of this clone: As yet, its antigen is unknown.

CDR1 SGHRS and CDR2 YFSETQ come from the germline V gene. V lost 6 bases and J lost 4, with 15 bases in between. CDR3 length: 14 amino acids. RNA was extracted and reverse transcribed into cDNA as the sequencing template. Some clones are missing from TCRdb's copy, which holds only in-frame ones; the method was immunoSEQ multiplex PCR. The profile shows roughly 190,000 clones, roughly 60% of them singletons. Treatment indicated: oral pan-JAK inhibitor, 5-10 mg twice daily. Sorting of PBMCs yielded the CD4+ and CD8+ T cells. The origin of this receptor is a human donor with alopecia areata. V and J are TRBV5-1 and TRBJ2-3, with a tentative D call TRBD2 (7 bases). The sample in question was CD4+ T cells sorted from blood, obtained at week 24, from a patient treated with tofacitinib. The CDR3 here is CASTMGGGADTQYF. CDR3 bases: TGCGCCAGCACCATGGGCGGGGGCGCAGATACGCAGTATTTT.